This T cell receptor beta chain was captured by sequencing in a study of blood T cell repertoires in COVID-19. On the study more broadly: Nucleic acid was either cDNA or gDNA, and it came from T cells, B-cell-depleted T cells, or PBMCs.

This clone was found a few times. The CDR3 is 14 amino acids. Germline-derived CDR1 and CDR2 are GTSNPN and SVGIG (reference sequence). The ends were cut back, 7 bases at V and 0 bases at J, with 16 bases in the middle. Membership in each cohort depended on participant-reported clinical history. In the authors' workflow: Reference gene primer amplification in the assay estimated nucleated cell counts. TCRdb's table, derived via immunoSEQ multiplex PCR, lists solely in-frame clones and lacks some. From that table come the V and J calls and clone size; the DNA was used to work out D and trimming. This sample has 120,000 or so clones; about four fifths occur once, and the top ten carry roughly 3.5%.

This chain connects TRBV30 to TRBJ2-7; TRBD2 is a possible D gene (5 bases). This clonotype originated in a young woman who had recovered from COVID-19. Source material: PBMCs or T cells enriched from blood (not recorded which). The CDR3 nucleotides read TGTGCCTCGACCCCCGGGATTAGCTCCTACGAGCAGTACTTC. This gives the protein CASTPGISSYEQYF. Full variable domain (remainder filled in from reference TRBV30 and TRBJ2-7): SQTIHQWPATLVQPVGSPLSLECTVEGTSNPNLYWYRQAAGRGLQLLFYSVGIGQISSEVPQNLSASRPQDRQFILSSKKLLLSDSGFYLCASTPGISSYEQYFGPGTRLTVT.